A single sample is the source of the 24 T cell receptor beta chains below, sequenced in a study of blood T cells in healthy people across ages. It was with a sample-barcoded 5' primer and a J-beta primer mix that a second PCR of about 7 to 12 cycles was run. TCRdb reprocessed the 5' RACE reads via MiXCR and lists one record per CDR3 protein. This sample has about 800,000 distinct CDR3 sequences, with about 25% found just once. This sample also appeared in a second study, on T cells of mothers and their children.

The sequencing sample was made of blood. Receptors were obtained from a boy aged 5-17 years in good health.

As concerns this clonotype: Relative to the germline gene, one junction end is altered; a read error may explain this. The CDR3 sequence is CATSYSGGQQYF. CDR3 bases: TGTGCCACCAGTTACTCGGGGGGCCAGCAGTACTTC. The chain links TRBV6-6 to TRBJ2-7; the D gene is possibly TRBD2 (7 bases). The CDR3 is 12 residues long. Germline V CDR1 and CDR2: MNHNY, SVGAGI (reference sequence).

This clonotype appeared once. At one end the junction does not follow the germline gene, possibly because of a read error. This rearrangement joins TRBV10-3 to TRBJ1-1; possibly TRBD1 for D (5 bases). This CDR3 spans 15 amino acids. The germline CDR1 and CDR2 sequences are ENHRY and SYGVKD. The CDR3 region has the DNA TGTGCCATCAGACCAGGGACCGAGCAGAACGCTGAAGCTTTCTTT. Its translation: CAIRPGTEQNAEAFF.

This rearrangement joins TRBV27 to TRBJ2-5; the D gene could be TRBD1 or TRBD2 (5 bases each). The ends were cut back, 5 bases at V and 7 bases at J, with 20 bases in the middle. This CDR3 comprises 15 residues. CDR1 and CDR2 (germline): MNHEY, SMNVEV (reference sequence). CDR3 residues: CASSPLQTAGVTQYF. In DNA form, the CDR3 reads TGTGCCAGCAGTCCACTCCAGACAGCCGGGGTGACCCAGTACTTC.

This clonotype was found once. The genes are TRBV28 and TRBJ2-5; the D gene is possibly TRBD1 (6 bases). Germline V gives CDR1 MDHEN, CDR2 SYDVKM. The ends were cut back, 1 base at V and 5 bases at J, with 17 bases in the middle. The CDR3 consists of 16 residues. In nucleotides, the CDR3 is TGTGCCAGCAGTTTATCCCCGGACAGTGGGTCCGAGACCCAGTACTTC. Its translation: CASSLSPDSGSETQYF.

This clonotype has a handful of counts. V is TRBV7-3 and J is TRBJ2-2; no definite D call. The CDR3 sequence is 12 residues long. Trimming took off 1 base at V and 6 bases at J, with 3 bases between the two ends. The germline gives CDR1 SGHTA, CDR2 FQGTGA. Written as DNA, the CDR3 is TGTGCCAGCAGCTTAAGTCCCGGGGAGCTGTTTTTT. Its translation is CASSLSPGELFF.

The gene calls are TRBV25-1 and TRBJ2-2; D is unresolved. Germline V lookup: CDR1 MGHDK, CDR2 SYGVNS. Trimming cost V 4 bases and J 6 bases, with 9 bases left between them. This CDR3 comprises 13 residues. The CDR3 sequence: CASSGRYPGELFF. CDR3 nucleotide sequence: TGTGCCAGCAGTGGGCGTTACCCCGGGGAGCTGTTTTTT.

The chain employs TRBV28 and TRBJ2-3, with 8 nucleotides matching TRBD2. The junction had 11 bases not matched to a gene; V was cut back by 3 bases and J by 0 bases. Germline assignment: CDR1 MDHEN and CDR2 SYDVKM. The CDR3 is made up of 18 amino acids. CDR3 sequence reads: CASSFPSGRDPSTDTQYF. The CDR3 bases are TGTGCCAGCAGTTTTCCCAGCGGGAGAGATCCCAGCACAGATACGCAGTATTTT.

The CDR3 DNA reads as TGTGCCAGCTCACCACGCAGGGGGACTAATGAAAAACTGTTTTTT. It encodes CASSPRRGTNEKLFF. This sequence joins TRBV18 and TRBJ1-4; 7 bases are shared with TRBD1. With 1 base clipped from V and 2 bases from J, the junction kept 1 base outside the gene matches. The CDR3 extends over 15 amino acids. Germline loops: CDR1 KGHSH, CDR2 LQKENI.

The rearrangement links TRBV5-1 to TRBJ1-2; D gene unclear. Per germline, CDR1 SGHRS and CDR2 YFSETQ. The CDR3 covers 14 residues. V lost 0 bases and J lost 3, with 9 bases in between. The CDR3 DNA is TGCGCCAGCAGCTTGGGCAGTGAGGACTATGGCTACACCTTC. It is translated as CASSLGSEDYGYTF.

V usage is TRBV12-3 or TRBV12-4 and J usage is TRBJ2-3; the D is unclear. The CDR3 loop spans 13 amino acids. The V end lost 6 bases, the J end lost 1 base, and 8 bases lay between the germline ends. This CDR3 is CASRGFRTDTQYF. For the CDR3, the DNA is TGTGCCAGCAGGGGATTTCGCACAGATACGCAGTATTTT.

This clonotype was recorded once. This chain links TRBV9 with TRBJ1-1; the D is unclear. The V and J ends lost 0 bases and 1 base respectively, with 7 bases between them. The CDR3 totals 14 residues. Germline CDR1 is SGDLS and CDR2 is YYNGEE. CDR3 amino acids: CASSVDWQNTEAFF. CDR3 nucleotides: TGTGCCAGCAGCGTAGATTGGCAGAACACTGAAGCTTTCTTT.

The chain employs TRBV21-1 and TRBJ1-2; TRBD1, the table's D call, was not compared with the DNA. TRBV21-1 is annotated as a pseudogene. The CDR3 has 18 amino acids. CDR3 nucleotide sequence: TGTGCCAGCAGCCATCTACCCTCGGGACAAGGGGACTACTATGGCTACACCTTC. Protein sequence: CASSHLPSGQGDYYGYTF.

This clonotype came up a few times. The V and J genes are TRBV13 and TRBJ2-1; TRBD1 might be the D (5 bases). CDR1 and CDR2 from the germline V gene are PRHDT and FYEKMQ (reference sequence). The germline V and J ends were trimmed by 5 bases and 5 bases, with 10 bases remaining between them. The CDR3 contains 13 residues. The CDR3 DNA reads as TGTGCCAGCAGCCGACAGATAGACAATGAGCAGTTCTTC. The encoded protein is CASSRQIDNEQFF. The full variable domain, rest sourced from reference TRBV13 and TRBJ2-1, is AAGVIQSPRHLIKEKRETATLKCYPIPRHDTVYWYQQGPGQDPQFLISFYEKMQSDKGSIPDRFSAQQFSDYHSELNMSSLELGDSALYFCASSRQIDNEQFFGPGTRLTVL.

CDR3 in amino acids: CASSFPQGGGYTF. CDR3 bases: TGTGCCAGCAGTTTCCCGCAGGGGGGAGGCTACACCTTC. The V and J genes are TRBV28 and TRBJ1-2; 7 nucleotides align to TRBD1. The germline V gene has CDR1 MDHEN and CDR2 SYDVKM. V gave up 3 bases and J gave up 8 bases; unmatched junction bases: 6. This CDR3 comprises 13 residues.

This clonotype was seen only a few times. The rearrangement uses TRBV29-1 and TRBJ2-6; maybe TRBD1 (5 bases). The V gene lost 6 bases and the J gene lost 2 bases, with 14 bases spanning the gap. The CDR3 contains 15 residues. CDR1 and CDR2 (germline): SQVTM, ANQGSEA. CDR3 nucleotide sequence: TGCAGCGTCAAGGGCGCAGGGACTGGGGCCAACGTCCTGACTTTC. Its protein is CSVKGAGTGANVLTF.

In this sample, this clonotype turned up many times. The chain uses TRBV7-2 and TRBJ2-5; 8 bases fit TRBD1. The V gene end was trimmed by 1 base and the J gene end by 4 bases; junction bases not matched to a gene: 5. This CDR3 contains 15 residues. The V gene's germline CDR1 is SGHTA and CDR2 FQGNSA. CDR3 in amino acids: CASSLDGQGAETQYF. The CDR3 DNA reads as TGTGCCAGCAGCTTAGACGGACAGGGTGCAGAGACCCAGTACTTC.

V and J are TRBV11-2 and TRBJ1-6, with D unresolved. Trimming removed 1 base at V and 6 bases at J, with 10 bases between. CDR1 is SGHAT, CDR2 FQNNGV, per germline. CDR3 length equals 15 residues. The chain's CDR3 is CASSLGGEGNSPLHF. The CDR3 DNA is TGTGCCAGCAGCTTAGGTGGGGAGGGTAATTCACCCCTCCACTTT.

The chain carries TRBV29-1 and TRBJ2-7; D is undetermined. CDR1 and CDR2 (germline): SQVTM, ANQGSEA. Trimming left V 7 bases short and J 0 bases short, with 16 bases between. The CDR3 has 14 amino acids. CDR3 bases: TGCAGCGCATCTACCAGTACCAGCTCCTACGAGCAGTACTTC. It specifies CSASTSTSSYEQYF.

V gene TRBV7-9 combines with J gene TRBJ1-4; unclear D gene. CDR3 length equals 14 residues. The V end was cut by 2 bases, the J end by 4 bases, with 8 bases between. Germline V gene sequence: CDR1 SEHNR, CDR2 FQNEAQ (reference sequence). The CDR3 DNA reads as TGTGCCAGCAGCTTAACACAGTTTAATGAAAAACTGTTTTTT. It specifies CASSLTQFNEKLFF.

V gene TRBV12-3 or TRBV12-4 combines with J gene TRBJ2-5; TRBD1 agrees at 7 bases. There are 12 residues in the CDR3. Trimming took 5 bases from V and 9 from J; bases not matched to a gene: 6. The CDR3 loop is CASSPRQGPQYF. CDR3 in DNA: TGTGCCAGCAGTCCCAGACAGGGCCCCCAGTACTTC.

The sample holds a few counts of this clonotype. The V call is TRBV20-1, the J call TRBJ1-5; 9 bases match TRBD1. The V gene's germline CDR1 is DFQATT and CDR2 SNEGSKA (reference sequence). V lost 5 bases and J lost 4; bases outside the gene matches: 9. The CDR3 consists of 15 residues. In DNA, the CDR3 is TGCAGTGCTGGACAGGGGACATCGGGAAATCAGCCCCAGCATTTT. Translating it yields CSAGQGTSGNQPQHF.

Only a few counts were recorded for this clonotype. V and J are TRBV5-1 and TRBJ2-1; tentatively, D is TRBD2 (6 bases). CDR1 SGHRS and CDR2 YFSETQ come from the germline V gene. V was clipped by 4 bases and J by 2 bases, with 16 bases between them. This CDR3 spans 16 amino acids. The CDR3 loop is CASSLLSGTAYNEQFF. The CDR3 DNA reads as TGCGCCAGCAGCCTCCTTAGCGGAACCGCCTACAATGAGCAGTTCTTC.

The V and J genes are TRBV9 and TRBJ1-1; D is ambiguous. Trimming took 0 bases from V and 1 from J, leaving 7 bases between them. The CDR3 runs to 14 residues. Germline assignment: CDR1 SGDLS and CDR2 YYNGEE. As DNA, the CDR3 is TGTGCCAGCAGCGTAGATTGGCGGAACACTGAAGCTTTCTTT. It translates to CASSVDWRNTEAFF.

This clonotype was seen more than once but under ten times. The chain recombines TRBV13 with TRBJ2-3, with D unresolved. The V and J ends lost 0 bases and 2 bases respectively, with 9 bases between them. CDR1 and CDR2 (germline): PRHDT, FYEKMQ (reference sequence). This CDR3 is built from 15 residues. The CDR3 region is CASSLGQDPTDTQYF. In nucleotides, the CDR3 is TGTGCCAGCAGCTTAGGGCAAGACCCCACAGATACGCAGTATTTT.